These 13 T cell receptor beta chains came from one sample sequenced in a study of blood T cell repertoires in COVID-19. Profiled with immunoSEQ multiplex PCR; TCRdb holds only in-frame clones, not every one. The sample lists fewer than 350,000 clones; roughly 87% were seen once. Sequencing was done on a sample of peripheral blood. The source of these receptors is a man aged 18 to 29 with active or convalescent COVID-19.

This chain joins TRBV11-2 and TRBJ1-6; 7 bases map to TRBD1. This CDR3 spans 16 amino acids. V was pared by 1 base and J by 7 bases, with 7 bases of the junction left unmatched. In germline, CDR1 is SGHAT, CDR2 FQNNGV. CDR3 protein: CASSLVGQEGNSPLHF. CDR3 DNA: TGTGCCAGCAGCTTAGTCGGACAGGAGGGAAATTCACCCCTCCACTTT. Complete variable domain (other parts from reference TRBV11-2 and TRBJ1-6): EAGVAQSPRYKIIEKRQSVAFWCNPISGHATLYWYQQILGQGPKLLIQFQNNGVVDDSQLPKDRFSAERLKGVDSTLKIQPAKLEDSAVYLCASSLVGQEGNSPLHFGNGTRLTVT.

This chain uses TRBV7-8 with TRBJ2-7; D is perhaps TRBD1 (6 bases). The length of the CDR3 is 12 residues. The V end was cut by 0 bases, the J end by 6 bases, with 6 bases between. Germline values: CDR1 SGHVS, CDR2 FQNEAQ. CDR3 nucleotide sequence: TGTGCCAGCAGCTTAGCGGGGGCCGAGCAGTACTTC. It specifies CASSLAGAEQYF.

CDR3 nucleotide sequence: TGTGCCAGCAGCACCGGTCGGGTATGGCAAGAGACCCAGTACTTC. Residues: CASSTGRVWQETQYF. The rearrangement uses TRBV7-7 and TRBJ2-5; no definite D call. Germline values: CDR1 SSHAT, CDR2 FNYEAQ (reference sequence). The CDR3 is 15 residues long. Trimming left V 5 bases short and J 2 bases short, with 15 bases between.

V and J are TRBV6-2 or TRBV6-3 and TRBJ2-3; possible D gene TRBD1, 5 bases. The CDR3 covers 15 residues. Per germline, CDR1 MNHEY and CDR2 SVGEGT. Between the trimmed V and J ends, which lost 0 bases and 4 bases, there was a span of 11 bases. This CDR3 reads CASSYSGGAPDTQYF. In DNA form, the CDR3 reads TGTGCCAGCAGTTACTCTGGTGGGGCACCAGATACGCAGTATTTT.

J is TRBJ1-1 and V is TRBV9; 8 bases are a match to TRBD1. Trimming at V came to 6 bases and at J to 5 bases, leaving 3 bases not matched to a gene. This CDR3 is built from 12 residues. Germline V gives CDR1 SGDLS, CDR2 YYNGEE. CDR3 sequence reads: CASTGGGTEAFF. CDR3 DNA sequence: TGTGCCAGCACAGGGGGCGGGACTGAAGCTTTCTTT.

The chain has TRBV6-2 or TRBV6-3 and TRBJ2-7; D may be TRBD1 (6 bases). The germline V and J ends were trimmed by 0 bases and 0 bases, with 15 bases remaining between them. CDR1 is MNHEY, CDR2 SVGEGT, per germline. This CDR3 contains 17 residues. The CDR3 here is CASSYSSVDRFSYEQYF. The CDR3 DNA follows: TGTGCCAGCAGTTACTCGAGCGTCGACAGGTTCTCCTACGAGCAGTACTTC.

The chain combines TRBV6-5 with TRBJ1-2; D is undetermined. Germline CDR1 is MNHEY and CDR2 is SVGAGI. Trimming shortened V by 0 bases and J by 2 bases, and 7 bases separated the two germline ends. The CDR3 is 14 residues long. The CDR3 protein is CASSYSPRNYGYTF. The CDR3, as DNA: TGTGCCAGCAGTTACTCGCCTCGGAACTATGGCTACACCTTC.

The chain links TRBV3-1 (or the pseudogene TRBV3-2) to TRBJ2-3; D call uncertain. V was cut by 2 bases and J by 6 bases, with 15 bases left in between. CDR1 is LGHDT and CDR2 is YNNKEL in the germline V gene (reference sequence). The CDR3 is made up of 15 amino acids. The CDR3 protein is CASSQLYTPEDTQYF. CDR3 nucleotide sequence: TGTGCCAGCAGCCAACTCTATACACCGGAGGATACGCAGTATTTT.

The chain recombines TRBV5-1 with TRBJ1-1; 7 bases align to TRBD1. The V gene end was trimmed by 0 bases and the J gene end by 5 bases; junction bases not matched to a gene: 4. The CDR3 consists of 14 residues. Germline V gives CDR1 SGHRS, CDR2 YFSETQ. The CDR3 DNA reads as TGCGCCAGCAGCTTGGGGCAGGGGGTAACTGAAGCTTTCTTT. It codes for CASSLGQGVTEAFF.

The V and J genes are TRBV29-1 and TRBJ1-2; D unclear. V lost 7 bases and J lost 4, with 13 bases in between. CDR1 is SQVTM, CDR2 ANQGSEA, per germline. This CDR3 comprises 12 residues. CDR3 residues: CSAVEGGYGYTF. The DNA for the CDR3 is TGCAGCGCCGTTGAGGGCGGCTATGGCTACACCTTC.

The V gene is TRBV3-1 (or the pseudogene TRBV3-2), the J gene TRBJ2-3; 9 bases agree with TRBD2. V gave up 6 bases and J gave up 0 bases; unmatched junction bases: 10. The CDR3 totals 17 residues. CDR1 and CDR2 from the germline V gene are LGHDT and YNNKEL (reference sequence). CDR3 sequence reads: CASSKRALAGSTDTQYF. In DNA form, the CDR3 reads TGTGCCAGCAGTAAAAGGGCCCTAGCGGGAAGCACAGATACGCAGTATTTT.

J is TRBJ2-3 and V is TRBV25-1, with TRBD2 matching over 13 bases. Per the germline V gene, CDR1 is MGHDK and CDR2 is SYGVNS. The CDR3 loop spans 17 amino acids. Trimming took 3 bases from V and 2 from J; bases not matched to a gene: 5. CDR3 in DNA: TGTGCCAGCAGTGATACTAGCGGGGGGGTCTTCACAGATACGCAGTATTTT. This encodes CASSDTSGGVFTDTQYF.

This clone was seen a single time. The chain carries TRBV12-2 and TRBJ2-1; TRBD2, as called in the table, went unchecked against the DNA. TRBV12-2 is a listed pseudogene. This CDR3 is built from 15 residues. The CDR3 coding sequence is TGTGCAAGTCGCCCACAGCGGGGGGCCAAAAATGAGCAGTTCTTC. This encodes CASRPQRGAKNEQFF.